This TCR beta chain was profiled in a study of cytotoxic CD8 clonotypes in ibrutinib-treated CLL. The overall study: It was after a median approximately twelve months of treatment, range 6 to 36, that response samples were taken.

The V and J ends lost 4 bases and 4 bases respectively, with 8 bases between them. The CDR3 consists of 13 residues. CDR1 is SGHTA and CDR2 is FQGTGA in the germline V gene. About this clone: Its target is unknown.

Overall study findings and caveats: Public clonotypes occurred uncommonly; on treatment, they contracted or remained stable.

Only in-frame clones appear in the TCRdb table, and some are missing; sequencing was by immunoSEQ multiplex PCR. The sample yields hundreds of thousands of clones, 70% seen once. The sample consisted of PBMCs, taken after 24 months of ibrutinib treatment. The chain uses TRBV7-3 and TRBJ1-3; D gene ambiguous. The sequence derives from a human donor with chronic lymphocytic leukemia. This CDR3 is CASSSEWGNTIYF. CDR3 coding DNA: TGTGCCAGCAGCTCGGAATGGGGAAACACCATATATTTT.